What follows is one TCR beta chain and its context. The source of the sample is a study of cytomegalovirus exposure and HLA in healthy donors. The CDR3 covers 13 residues. Deletions cut 6 bases from V and 1 base from J, with 9 bases between. Germline CDR1 and CDR2: LNHDA and SQIVND (reference sequence). Though probably carrying unrecorded immune exposures, donors were nominally healthy at sampling. 13 Jbeta primers and 60 Vbeta primers were used for the PCR. Profiling relied on immunoSEQ multiplex PCR, and the TCRdb table lists in-frame clones only, not all of them. The sample shows about 170,000 clones, around 72% of them seen only once.

Sequencing was performed on PBMCs. The chain couples TRBV19 to TRBJ1-1; no reliable D call. The receptor was derived from a man aged 35 to 55 in good health and CMV-seropositive. The CDR3 protein is CASRAGPNTEAFF. The CDR3, as DNA: TGTGCCAGTAGGGCAGGCCCGAACACTGAAGCTTTCTTT.